The 14 T cell receptor beta chains presented below share a single source sample, sequenced in a study of blood T cell repertoires in COVID-19. The protocol was immunoSEQ multiplex PCR, while the TCRdb copy is restricted to in-frame clones and leaves out a portion. The data show hundreds of thousands of clones, around 90% seen once. Input material: peripheral blood. Receptors were obtained from a man between 18 and 35 years old with active or convalescent COVID-19.

The chain is built from TRBV7-9 and TRBJ1-1; D unclear. The V and J ends lost 5 bases and 5 bases respectively, with 12 bases between them. Germline lookup yields CDR1 SEHNR and CDR2 FQNEAQ (reference sequence). The CDR3 consists of 13 residues. The CDR3 nucleotides are TGTGCCAGCAGCAAAACGGGTAATACTGAAGCTTTCTTT. The encoded protein is CASSKTGNTEAFF. Supplemented by reference TRBV7-9 and TRBJ1-1, the full variable domain reads DTGVSQNPRHKITKRGQNVTFRCDPISEHNRLYWYRQTLGQGPEFLTYFQNEAQLEKSRLLSDRFSAERPKGSFSTLEIQRTEQGDSAMYLCASSKTGNTEAFFGQGTRLTVV.

The CDR3 region has the DNA TGTGCCAGCAGGGAGACAGGGGGGGCTTACAATGAGCAGTTCTTC. This codes for CASRETGGAYNEQFF. This chain links TRBV6-6 with TRBJ2-1, with 9 bases matching TRBD1. This CDR3 comprises 15 residues. Losses at the gene ends were 6 bases for V and 4 bases for J; bases not matched to a gene: 7. CDR1 MNHNY and CDR2 SVGAGI come from the germline V gene (reference sequence).

The V and J genes are TRBV7-2 and TRBJ2-1; TRBD2 matches 10 bases. Per the germline V gene, CDR1 is SGHTA and CDR2 is FQGNSA. The CDR3 runs 15 residues. Losses at the gene ends were 4 bases for V and 4 bases for J; bases not matched to a gene: 4. CDR3 DNA sequence: TGTGCCAGCAGCTCCGGGACTAGCGTTTACAATGAGCAGTTCTTC. Amino acids: CASSSGTSVYNEQFF.

A few counts support this clone. The chain combines TRBV5-4 with TRBJ2-2, with D maybe TRBD2 (5 bases). V dropped 0 bases and J dropped 2 bases, with 11 bases sitting between them. Germline V CDR1 and CDR2: SGHNT, YYREEE (reference sequence). This CDR3 has 16 amino acids. The CDR3 DNA follows: TGTGCCAGCAGCTTGGAAACGGACTCAAACACCGGGGAGCTGTTTTTT. Translating gives CASSLETDSNTGELFF.

The V and J genes are TRBV7-3 and TRBJ2-5; D is possibly TRBD2 (6 bases). Germline lookup yields CDR1 SGHTA and CDR2 FQGTGA. The CDR3 covers 13 residues. V lost 6 bases to trimming and J lost 5 bases, with 13 bases between them. CDR3 in DNA: TGTGCCAGCAGTAGGGACTTCACGGAGACCCAGTACTTC. Its translation: CASSRDFTETQYF.

The chain has TRBV5-4 and TRBJ1-2; 7 nucleotides agree with TRBD1. In germline, CDR1 is SGHNT, CDR2 YYREEE (reference sequence). J lost 3 bases, V lost 4 bases, and 9 bases had no gene match. The length of the CDR3 is 15 residues. The CDR3 loop is CASSLSLQGYYGYTF. CDR3 nucleotide sequence: TGTGCCAGCAGCCTAAGCCTACAGGGGTACTATGGCTACACCTTC.

The gene calls are TRBV2 and TRBJ1-5; D gene unclear. This CDR3 has 14 amino acids. The germline V and J ends were trimmed by 3 bases and 4 bases, with 10 bases remaining between them. Germline CDR1 SNHLY, CDR2 FYNNEI. The CDR3: CASSDKGRNQPQHF. The CDR3 DNA reads TGTGCCAGCAGTGATAAAGGCAGGAATCAGCCCCAGCATTTT.

This clone was detected a few times. V and J are TRBV10-1 and TRBJ1-3; TRBD1 might be the D (6 bases). Germline V gene lookup returns CDR1 WNHNN and CDR2 SYGVQD (reference sequence). CDR3 length: 16 amino acids. Trimming stripped 0 bases from V and 1 base from J, with 10 bases between. The CDR3 DNA follows: TGCGCCAGCAGTGAGTCGGGGACAAATTCTGGAAACACCATATATTTT. Translated: CASSESGTNSGNTIYF.

The sample holds one count of this clone. V and J are TRBV15 and TRBJ2-1; TRBD1 matches 8 bases. This CDR3 has 16 residues. Unmatched junction bases numbered 11, after V lost 3 bases and J lost 7 bases. Germline V gene data show CDR1 as LNHNV and CDR2 as YYDKDF (reference sequence). The chain's CDR3 is CATSRYGTGRLNEQFF. The CDR3, as DNA: TGTGCCACCAGCAGGTACGGGACAGGTAGACTAAATGAGCAGTTCTTC. Based on the CDR3 plus reference TRBV15 and TRBJ2-1, the full variable domain is DAMVIQNPRYQVTQFGKPVTLSCSQTLNHNVMYWYQQKSSQAPKLLFHYYDKDFNNEADTPDNFQSRRPNTSFCFLDIRSPGLGDTAMYLCATSRYGTGRLNEQFFGPGTRLTVL.

The V and J genes are TRBV2 and TRBJ1-5; 7 nucleotides match TRBD1. This CDR3 region has 15 residues. J gave up 7 bases and V 6 bases, and 12 bases lay outside the gene matches. The V gene's germline CDR1 is SNHLY and CDR2 FYNNEI. CDR3 in amino acids: CASRKKQGSGQPQHF. Here the CDR3 DNA reads TGTGCCAGCAGAAAAAAACAGGGGTCGGGGCAGCCCCAGCATTTT.

CDR3 bases: TGTGCCAGCAGTACAAGGGACAGCCTATATGGCTACACCTTC. Its translation is CASSTRDSLYGYTF. J is TRBJ1-2 and V is TRBV28; 7 bases align to TRBD1. Germline V gene lookup returns CDR1 MDHEN and CDR2 SYDVKM. There are 14 residues in the CDR3. With 5 bases clipped from V and 5 bases from J, the junction kept 8 bases outside the gene matches.

The chain combines TRBV18 with TRBJ1-5, with unresolved D. Germline-derived CDR1 and CDR2 are KGHSH and LQKENI. The CDR3 extends over 16 amino acids. Trimming left V 6 bases short and J 0 bases short, with 15 bases between. The chain's CDR3 is CASSPRGVNSNQPQHF. In nucleotides, the CDR3 is TGTGCCAGCTCGCCGAGAGGCGTTAATAGCAATCAGCCCCAGCATTTT.

The genes are TRBV3-1 (or the pseudogene TRBV3-2) and TRBJ2-7; a weak D match, TRBD2 (6 bases). Trimming took off 3 bases at V and 6 bases at J, with 15 bases between the two ends. Germline CDR1 is LGHDT and CDR2 is YNNKEL (reference sequence). CDR3 length equals 14 residues. The CDR3 loop is CASSQDFNGGEQYF. The CDR3 DNA is TGTGCCAGCAGCCAGGATTTTAACGGGGGCGAGCAGTACTTC.

J is TRBJ2-1 and V is TRBV27; D not certain. Trimming removed 5 bases from V and 7 bases from J, with 12 bases in between. The germline CDR1 and CDR2 sequences are MNHEY and SMNVEV (reference sequence). This CDR3 is built from 13 residues. CDR3 bases: TGTGCCAGCAGTCCGCCAGATGGTAATGAGCAGTTCTTC. Amino acids: CASSPPDGNEQFF.